A selection of T cell receptor beta chains follows, all from one sample in a study of cytomegalovirus exposure and HLA in healthy donors. The method was immunoSEQ multiplex PCR; TCRdb's version includes in-frame clones alone and lacks a portion of them. The sample has over 200,000 clones; around 89% are singletons. Material: PBMCs. The receptors stem from a woman aged 18-29 years in good health and CMV-seronegative. CDR3s leave out the opening cysteine and the closing phenylalanine or tryptophan. Each record gives: V gene, J gene, CDR3 length, clone size, CDR3 protein. Clone size is not always given. Where it is, it says once, few, many or a class for expanded clones.

TRBV14	TRBJ1-1	12	few	ASSQSRVYTEAF
TRBV5-1	TRBJ1-3	11	NA	ASSFGEGNTIY
TRBV7-2	TRBJ2-3	13	NA	ASSLVSSGTDTQY
TRBV9	TRBJ1-2	13	NA	ASSPRTGRRDGYT
TRBV10-3	TRBJ2-1	14	NA	AISLGLAGVYNEQF
TRBV11-3	TRBJ2-2	11	once	ASSLRSAGELF
TRBV4-1	TRBJ1-5	12	NA	ASSQVGAYQPQH
TRBV5-1	TRBJ2-7	12	NA	ASSFSGSSYEQY
TRBV18	TRBJ2-7	13	NA	ASSPPGLALDEQY
TRBV27	TRBJ2-7	13	few	ASSTLAGVTYEQY
TRBV7-9	TRBJ2-3	15	NA	ASSRHRADGSTDTQY
TRBV9	TRBJ2-7	13	NA	ASSVTGGGDYEQY
TRBV27	TRBJ2-1	12	NA	ASSDREIYNEQF
TRBV19	TRBJ2-7	12	NA	ASSRLAHSYEQY
TRBV9	TRBJ1-4	9	NA	ASSRDGKLF
TRBV6-6	TRBJ2-7	13	NA	ASSYEDRWRDEQY
TRBV9	TRBJ2-5	13	once	ASSVNLAGGQEQY
TRBV7-8	TRBJ2-1	9	NA	ASSRGIEQF
TRBV7-9	TRBJ1-1	12	NA	ASSLSTENTEAF
TRBV27	NA	13	NA	ASSTPGLAVYEQY
TRBV7-8	TRBJ2-1	16	NA	ASSLIHSSGRAYNEQF
TRBV7-9	TRBJ1-5	15	NA	SSSHSAGGIFNQPQH
TRBV5-4	TRBJ2-5	13	NA	ASSISGRAEETQY
TRBV4-2	TRBJ2-1	15	NA	ASSQDQKQGPYNEQF
TRBV5-1	TRBJ2-1	14	NA	ASSPGLAGEYNEQF
TRBV5-4	TRBJ2-3	16	NA	ASSLALGGGSGSDTQY
TRBV7-2	TRBJ1-1	13	NA	ASSLHQAMDTEAF
TRBV25-1	TRBJ1-5	13	NA	ASSEHKTRGQPQH
TRBV7-2	TRBJ2-1	13	NA	ASSSRGGSYNEQF
TRBV29-1	TRBJ1-2	11	NA	SVEWDRVYGYT
TRBV19	TRBJ2-4	10	NA	ASSWDKGIQY
TRBV9	TRBJ1-2	11	NA	ASSVASGPGYT
TRBV29-1	TRBJ2-1	12	NA	SVEERSSYNEQF
TRBV6-6	TRBJ2-3	14	NA	ASSYPPGGGLDTQY
TRBV11-2	TRBJ1-1	11	NA	ASSLARNTEAF
TRBV5-1	TRBJ1-1	12	NA	ASSLEGGSTEAF
TRBV4-1	TRBJ1-3	14	NA	ASSHLPTASGNTIY
TRBV5-1	TRBJ2-7	14	NA	ASSHALAGGSYEQY
TRBV4-2	TRBJ2-7	12	NA	ASSQELQGYEQY
TRBV7-9	TRBJ2-3	14	NA	ASSHRGQGGADTQY
TRBV7-9	TRBJ1-2	14	NA	ASSQTDRAFFYGYT
TRBV2	TRBJ2-7	12	NA	ASSPRTSEYEQY
TRBV6-5	TRBJ1-2	13	NA	ASSPKELPGDGYT
TRBV6-5	TRBJ1-1	11	NA	ASSLSLDTEAF